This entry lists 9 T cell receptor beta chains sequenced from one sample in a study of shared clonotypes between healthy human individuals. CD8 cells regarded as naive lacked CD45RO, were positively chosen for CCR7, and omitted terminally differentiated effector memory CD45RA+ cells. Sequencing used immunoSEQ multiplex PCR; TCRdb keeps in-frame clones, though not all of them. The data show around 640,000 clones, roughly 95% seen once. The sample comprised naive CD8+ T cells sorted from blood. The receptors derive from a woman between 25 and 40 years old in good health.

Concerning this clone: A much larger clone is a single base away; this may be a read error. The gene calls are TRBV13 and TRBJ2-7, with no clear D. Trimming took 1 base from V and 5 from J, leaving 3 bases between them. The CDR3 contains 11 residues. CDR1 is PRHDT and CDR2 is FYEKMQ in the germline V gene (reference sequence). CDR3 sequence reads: CASSLDHEQYF. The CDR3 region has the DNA TGTGCCAGCAGCTTAGACCACGAGCAGTACTTC.

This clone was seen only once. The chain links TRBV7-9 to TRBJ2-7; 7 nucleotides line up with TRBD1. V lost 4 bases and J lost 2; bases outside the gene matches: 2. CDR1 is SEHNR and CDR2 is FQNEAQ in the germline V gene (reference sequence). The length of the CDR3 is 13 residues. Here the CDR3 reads CASSSQGAYEQYF. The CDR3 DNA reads TGTGCCAGCAGCTCGCAGGGGGCCTACGAGCAGTACTTC.

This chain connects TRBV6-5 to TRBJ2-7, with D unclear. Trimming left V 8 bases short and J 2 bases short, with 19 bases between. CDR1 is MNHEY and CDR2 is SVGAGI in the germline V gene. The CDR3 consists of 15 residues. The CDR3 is CASESSLGGTYEQYF. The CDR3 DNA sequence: TGTGCCAGCGAATCCTCGCTGGGTGGGACCTACGAGCAGTACTTC.

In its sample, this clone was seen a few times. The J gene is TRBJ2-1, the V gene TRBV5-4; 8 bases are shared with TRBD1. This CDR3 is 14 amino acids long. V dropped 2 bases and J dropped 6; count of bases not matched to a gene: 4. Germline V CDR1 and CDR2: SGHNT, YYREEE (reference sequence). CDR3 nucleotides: TGTGCCAGCAGCTTTTCAGGGGGCGTCAATGAGCAGTTCTTC. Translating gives CASSFSGGVNEQFF.

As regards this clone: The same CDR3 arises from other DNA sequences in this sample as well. CDR3 bases: TGTGCCAGCAGCGTAGGGGGGACAGATACGCAGTATTTT. It translates to CASSVGGTDTQYF. The J gene is TRBJ2-3, the V gene TRBV9, with D perhaps given as TRBD1 or TRBD2 (5 bases each). Germline CDR1 SGDLS, CDR2 YYNGEE. Trimming took 0 bases from V and 3 from J, leaving 5 bases between them. The CDR3 length is 13 residues.

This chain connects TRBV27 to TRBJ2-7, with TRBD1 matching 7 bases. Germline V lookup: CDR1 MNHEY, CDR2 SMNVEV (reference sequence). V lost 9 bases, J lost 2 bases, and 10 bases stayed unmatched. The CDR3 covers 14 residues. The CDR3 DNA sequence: TGTGCCAGGGGGAGATCCGACAGGGCCTACGAGCAGTACTTC. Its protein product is CARGRSDRAYEQYF.

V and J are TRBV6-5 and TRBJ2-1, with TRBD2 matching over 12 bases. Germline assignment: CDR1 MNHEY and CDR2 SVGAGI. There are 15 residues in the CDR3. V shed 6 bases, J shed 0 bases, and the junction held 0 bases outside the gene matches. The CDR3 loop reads CASRLAGGSYNEQFF. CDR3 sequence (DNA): TGTGCCAGCAGACTAGCGGGAGGCTCCTACAATGAGCAGTTCTTC.

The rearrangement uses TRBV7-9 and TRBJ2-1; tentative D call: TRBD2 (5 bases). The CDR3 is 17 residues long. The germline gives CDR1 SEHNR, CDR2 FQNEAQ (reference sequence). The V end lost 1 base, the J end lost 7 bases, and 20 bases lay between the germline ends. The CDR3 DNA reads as TGTGCCAGCAGCTTAGTTTCATACGGGATTGCGAAGAATGAGCAGTTCTTC. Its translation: CASSLVSYGIAKNEQFF.

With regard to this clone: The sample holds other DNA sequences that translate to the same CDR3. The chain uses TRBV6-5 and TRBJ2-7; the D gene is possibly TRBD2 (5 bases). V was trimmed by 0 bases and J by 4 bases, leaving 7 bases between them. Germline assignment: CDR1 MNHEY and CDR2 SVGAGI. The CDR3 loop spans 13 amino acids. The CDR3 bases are TGTGCCAGCAGTTACTCTACGGGATACGAGCAGTACTTC. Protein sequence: CASSYSTGYEQYF.